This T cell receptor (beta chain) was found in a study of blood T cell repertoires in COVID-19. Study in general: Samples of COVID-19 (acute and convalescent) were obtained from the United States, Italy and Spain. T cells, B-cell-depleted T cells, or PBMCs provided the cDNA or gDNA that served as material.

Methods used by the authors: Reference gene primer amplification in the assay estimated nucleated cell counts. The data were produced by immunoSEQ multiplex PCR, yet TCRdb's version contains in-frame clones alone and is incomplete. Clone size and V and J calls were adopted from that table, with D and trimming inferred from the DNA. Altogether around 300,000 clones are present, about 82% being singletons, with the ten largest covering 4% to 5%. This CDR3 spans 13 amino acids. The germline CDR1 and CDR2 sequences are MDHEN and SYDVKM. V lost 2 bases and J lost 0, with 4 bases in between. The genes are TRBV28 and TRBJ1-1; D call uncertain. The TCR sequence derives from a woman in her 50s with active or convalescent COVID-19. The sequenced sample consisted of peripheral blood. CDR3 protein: CASSLPMNTEAFF. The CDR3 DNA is TGTGCCAGCAGTTTACCAATGAACACTGAAGCTTTCTTT.